These T cell receptor beta chains were read from a single sample in a study of cytomegalovirus exposure and HLA in healthy donors. Repertoires were generated with immunoSEQ multiplex PCR, while TCRdb's copy carries only in-frame clones and drops some. The sample lists 95,000 to 150,000 clones; 90% to 95% were seen once. Sequencing was carried out using PBMCs. Receptor source: a woman in her late teens or twenties in good health and CMV-seronegative. Both conserved end residues are part of each CDR3. D genes are given only for firm matches.

j_call: TRBJ2-7
v_call: TRBV7-9
d_call: TRBD2
cdr3_aa: CASSRGSYYEQYF
cdr3_nt: TGTGCCAGCAGCCGCGGGAGTTACTACGAGCAGTACTTC

j_call: TRBJ1-2
v_call: TRBV7-2
d_call: TRBD1
cdr3_aa: CASSQNRGGYTF
cdr3_nt: TGTGCCAGCAGCCAAAACAGGGGCGGCTACACCTTC

j_call: TRBJ1-2
v_call: TRBV7-9
d_call: .
cdr3_aa: CASSWGGHLDYGYTF
cdr3_nt: TGTGCCAGCAGCTGGGGGGGACACTTAGACTATGGCTACACCTTC

j_call: TRBJ2-1
v_call: TRBV5-1
d_call: TRBD2
cdr3_aa: CASSSIAGGPDEGEQFF
cdr3_nt: TGCGCCAGCAGTTCAATAGCGGGAGGGCCGGACGAGGGTGAGCAGTTCTTC

j_call: TRBJ1-2
v_call: TRBV7-2
d_call: .
cdr3_aa: CASSPQGYGYTF
cdr3_nt: TGTGCCAGCAGCCCTCAGGGGTATGGCTACACCTTC

j_call: TRBJ2-7
v_call: TRBV27
d_call: .
cdr3_aa: CASSLSAGNGYEQYF
cdr3_nt: TGTGCCAGCAGTTTATCGGCGGGGAACGGTTACGAGCAGTACTTC

j_call: TRBJ1-6
v_call: TRBV5-1
d_call: .
cdr3_aa: CASSPTGFSPLHF
cdr3_nt: TGCGCCAGCAGCCCCACGGGGTTTTCACCCCTCCACTTT

j_call: TRBJ2-5
v_call: TRBV7-9
d_call: TRBD1
cdr3_aa: CATTGGKATQYF
cdr3_nt: TGTGCCACTACAGGGGGAAAGGCGACCCAGTACTTC

j_call: TRBJ2-6
v_call: TRBV7-9
d_call: .
cdr3_aa: CASSLLSRSNVLTF
cdr3_nt: TGTGCCAGCAGCCTCTTAAGTCGGTCCAACGTCCTGACTTTC

j_call: TRBJ1-1
v_call: TRBV7-8
d_call: .
cdr3_aa: CASSLDRNTEAFF
cdr3_nt: TGTGCCAGCAGCCTGGACAGAAACACTGAAGCTTTCTTT